The source of this TCR beta chain is a study of OX40 agonist ivuxolimab in advanced cancers. The wider study: All patients had ivuxolimab intravenously every 2 weeks at 0.01 to 10 mg/kg. The study, taken as a whole, reports: Some patients without response likewise showed low normalized clonal expansion. Expanded peripheral T cells had an undetermined antigen specificity.

The data were produced by immunoSEQ multiplex PCR, yet TCRdb's version contains in-frame clones alone and is incomplete. The data contain around 33,000 clones, around 84% of them singletons. Regarding this clone: Antigen specificity is unknown.

CDR1 is SGHTA and CDR2 is FQGTGA in the germline V gene. Trimming cost V 2 bases and J 5 bases; bases outside gene matches: 7. There are 15 residues in the CDR3. The clonotype was recovered from an adult with an advanced solid tumor such as melanoma, head and neck, liver or kidney cancer. Sequencing used CD4+ or CD8+ T cells sorted from blood, obtained in a trial of the OX40 agonist ivuxolimab. The rearrangement links TRBV7-3 to TRBJ2-3; 7 bases are shared with TRBD2. This CDR3 is CASSLGGGPGDTQYF. The CDR3 bases are TGTGCCAGCAGCTTAGGGGGAGGGCCAGGAGATACGCAGTATTTT.